One and the same sample provided the 7 T cell receptor beta chains below, sequenced in a study of blood T cell repertoires in COVID-19. Sequenced by immunoSEQ multiplex PCR; TCRdb stores in-frame clones only, minus some. The data contain around 200,000 clones, 80% to 85% of them seen just once; the ten biggest clones take up 5.5% to 7.5%. Material: peripheral blood. All receptors come from a woman between 40 and 55 years old with acute or convalescent COVID-19.

The chain couples TRBV11-1 to TRBJ2-3; TRBD2 agrees at 7 bases. V was clipped by 6 bases and J by 3 bases; unmatched bases: 6. CDR1 is SGHAT, CDR2 FQDESV, per germline (reference sequence). The CDR3 spans 14 residues. DNA of the CDR3: TGTGCCAGCAGTTATACGCGGGGGACAGATACGCAGTATTTT. It translates to CASSYTRGTDTQYF. Together with reference TRBV11-1 and TRBJ2-3, the CDR3 gives the full variable domain: EAEVAQSPRYKITEKSQAVAFWCDPISGHATLYWYRQILGQGPELLVQFQDESVVDDSQLPKDRFSAERLKGVDSTLKIQPAELGDSAMYLCASSYTRGTDTQYFGPGTRLTVL.

The chain recombines TRBV30 with TRBJ1-5; TRBD1 is a possible D gene (5 bases). The V and J ends lost 3 bases and 15 bases respectively, with 21 bases between them. The CDR3 covers 13 residues. Germline CDR1 is GTSNPN and CDR2 is SVGIG (reference sequence). CDR3 amino acids: CAWSEDSTDIPHF. The CDR3 DNA follows: TGTGCCTGGAGCGAAGACTCAACGGACATCCCGCATTTT.

This rearrangement joins TRBV24-1 to TRBJ1-1; D ambiguous. Germline V lookup: CDR1 KGHDR, CDR2 SFDVKD. The length of the CDR3 is 13 residues. V gave up 4 bases and J gave up 7 bases, with 12 bases separating them. For the CDR3, the DNA is TGTGCCACCAGTGACCGCCTGCGCGGTGAAGCTTTCTTT. It yields the protein CATSDRLRGEAFF.

The chain is built from TRBV3-1 (or the pseudogene TRBV3-2) and TRBJ2-1; 11 bases agree with TRBD2. This CDR3 spans 16 amino acids. V lost 3 bases to trimming and J lost 8 bases; unmatched junction nucleotides: 9. The germline V gene has CDR1 LGHDT and CDR2 YNNKEL (reference sequence). The CDR3 protein is CASSQDYSGGAYEQFF. The CDR3 nucleotides are TGTGCCAGCAGCCAGGACTATAGCGGGGGGGCCTATGAGCAGTTCTTC.

This chain uses TRBV27 with TRBJ1-5; 9 bases are a match to TRBD1. V trimming: 7 bases; J trimming: 4 bases; junction bases outside the gene matches: 5. CDR1 is MNHEY and CDR2 is SMNVEV in the germline V gene (reference sequence). There are 14 residues in the CDR3. DNA of the CDR3: TGTGCCAGCACCCGGACAGGGGAGAATCAGCCCCAGCATTTT. It yields the protein CASTRTGENQPQHF.

The rearrangement links TRBV30 to TRBJ1-5; D is unclear. CDR1 GTSNPN and CDR2 SVGIG come from the germline V gene (reference sequence). There are 14 residues in the CDR3. V was trimmed by 2 bases and J by 7 bases, leaving 15 bases between them. The CDR3, as DNA: TGTGCCTGGAGTCCCCTGGGCCCTCTCCAGCCCCAGCATTTT. It encodes CAWSPLGPLQPQHF.

V gene TRBV27 combines with J gene TRBJ1-5; 7 bases map to TRBD1. The CDR3 has 15 residues. V lost 5 bases, J lost 2 bases, and 6 bases stayed unmatched. Germline CDR1 and CDR2: MNHEY and SMNVEV (reference sequence). The CDR3 DNA is TGTGCCAGCAGTGCCGGGACAGAAGGCAATCAGCCCCAGCATTTT. Its protein product is CASSAGTEGNQPQHF.